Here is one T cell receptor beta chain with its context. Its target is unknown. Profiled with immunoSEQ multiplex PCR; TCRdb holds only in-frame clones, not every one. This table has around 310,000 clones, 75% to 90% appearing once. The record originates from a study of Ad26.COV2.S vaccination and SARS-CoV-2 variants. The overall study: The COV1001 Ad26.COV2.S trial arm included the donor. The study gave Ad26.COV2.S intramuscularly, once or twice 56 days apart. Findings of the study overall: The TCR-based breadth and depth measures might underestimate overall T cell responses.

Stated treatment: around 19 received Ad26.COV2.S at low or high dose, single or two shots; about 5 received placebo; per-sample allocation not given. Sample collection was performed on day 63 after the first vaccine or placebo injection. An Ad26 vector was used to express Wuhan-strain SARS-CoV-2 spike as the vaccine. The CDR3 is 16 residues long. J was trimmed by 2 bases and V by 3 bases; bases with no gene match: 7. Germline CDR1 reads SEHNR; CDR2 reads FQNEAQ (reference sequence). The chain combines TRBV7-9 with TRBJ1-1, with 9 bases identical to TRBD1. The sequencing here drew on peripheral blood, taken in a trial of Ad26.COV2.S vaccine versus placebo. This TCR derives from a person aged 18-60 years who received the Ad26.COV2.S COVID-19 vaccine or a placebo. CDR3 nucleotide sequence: TGTGCCAGCAGCTTGGACAGGGGAGGGCGAAACACTGAAGCTTTCTTT. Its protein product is CASSLDRGGRNTEAFF.